The next 13 T cell receptor beta chains were all read from a single sample in a study of blood T cell repertoires in COVID-19. The repertoire was sequenced with immunoSEQ multiplex PCR; TCRdb's copy has only in-frame clones and lacks some. The repertoire holds 200,000 to 250,000 clones, with roughly 80% as singletons. The sequencing input was peripheral blood. The receptors stem from a woman aged 18-30 years with acute or convalescent COVID-19.

The rearrangement joins TRBV28 to TRBJ1-5; 7 nucleotides align to TRBD1. V lost 6 bases, J lost 0 bases, and 5 bases stayed unmatched. Germline assignment: CDR1 MDHEN and CDR2 SYDVKM. CDR3 length equals 15 residues. CDR3 sequence: CASSYGTDSNQPQHF. The CDR3 nucleotides read TGTGCCAGCAGCTACGGGACAGATAGCAATCAGCCCCAGCATTTT. Full variable domain (remainder filled in from reference TRBV28 and TRBJ1-5): DVKVTQSSRYLVKRTGEKVFLECVQDMDHENMFWYRQDPGLGLRLIYFSYDVKMKEKGDIPEGYSVSREKKERFSLILESASTNQTSMYLCASSYGTDSNQPQHFGDGTRLSIL.

The chain employs TRBV13 and TRBJ2-7, with 11 bases identical to TRBD2. The V gene's germline CDR1 is PRHDT and CDR2 FYEKMQ (reference sequence). The CDR3 consists of 14 residues. V dropped 2 bases and J dropped 6; count of bases not matched to a gene: 3. The CDR3 sequence: CASSLLAGGGEQYF. CDR3 nucleotide sequence: TGTGCCAGCAGCTTACTAGCGGGAGGCGGCGAGCAGTACTTC.

As DNA, the CDR3 is TGCGCCAGCAGTATGTCTGGGGCTGCCTATGGATACGAGCAGTACTTC. Residues: CASSMSGAAYGYEQYF. This chain links TRBV5-1 with TRBJ2-7, with D perhaps matching TRBD1 (5 bases). V was shortened by 5 bases and J by 4 bases, with 22 bases between the two germline ends. The CDR3 sequence is 16 residues long. Germline V CDR1 and CDR2: SGHRS, YFSETQ.

Only one count was recorded for this clone. The chain combines TRBV5-8 with TRBJ2-7; D is possibly TRBD2 (5 bases). CDR3 length: 15 amino acids. Germline V gene data show CDR1 as SGHTS and CDR2 as YDEGEE. V was cut by 6 bases and J by 0 bases, with 16 bases left in between. The CDR3 DNA follows: TGTGCCAGCATCCCAGACGGGGATAGCTCCTACGAGCAGTACTTC. Its protein is CASIPDGDSSYEQYF.

This sequence joins TRBV30 and TRBJ2-1; D perhaps matches TRBD2 (6 bases). CDR1 and CDR2 (germline): GTSNPN, SVGIG (reference sequence). This CDR3 comprises 14 residues. Between the trimmed V and J ends, which lost 3 bases and 1 base, there was a span of 10 bases. CDR3 in DNA: TGTGCCTGGAGGGGTGGGGGGTCCTACAATGAGCAGTTCTTC. Its protein is CAWRGGGSYNEQFF.

The chain links TRBV11-2 to TRBJ2-7; D call uncertain. Germline CDR1 is SGHAT and CDR2 is FQNNGV. Trimming cost V 5 bases and J 2 bases, with 4 bases left between them. The CDR3 sequence is 11 residues long. CDR3 sequence (DNA): TGTGCCAGCAGCGCGCCCTACGAGCAGTACTTC. Its protein is CASSAPYEQYF. Using reference TRBV11-2 and TRBJ2-7 for the parts outside the CDR3, the full variable domain is EAGVAQSPRYKIIEKRQSVAFWCNPISGHATLYWYQQILGQGPKLLIQFQNNGVVDDSQLPKDRFSAERLKGVDSTLKIQPAKLEDSAVYLCASSAPYEQYFGPGTRLTVT.

The chain is built from TRBV27 and TRBJ2-2, with TRBD2 as a possible D gene (6 bases). In germline, CDR1 is MNHEY, CDR2 SMNVEV (reference sequence). The V gene lost 5 bases and the J gene lost 5 bases, with 18 bases spanning the gap. This CDR3 region has 16 residues. The CDR3 DNA follows: TGTGCCAGCAGTCTCGCCGGGACTTATATAACCGGGGAGCTGTTTTTT. Its translation is CASSLAGTYITGELFF.

The gene calls are TRBV10-1 and TRBJ2-7, with 7 bases fitting TRBD1. CDR1 and CDR2 from the germline V gene are WNHNN and SYGVQD (reference sequence). The CDR3 length is 17 residues. The junction had 14 bases not matched to a gene; V was cut back by 3 bases and J by 3 bases. For the CDR3, the DNA is TGCGCCAGCAGTGATGGCCTGGGACAGTACGGGGTCTACGAGCAGTACTTC. It specifies CASSDGLGQYGVYEQYF.

V usage is TRBV10-1 and J usage is TRBJ1-2; D gene uncertain. This CDR3 comprises 14 residues. The germline V gene has CDR1 WNHNN and CDR2 SYGVQD (reference sequence). V dropped 0 bases and J dropped 6 bases, with 11 bases sitting between them. CDR3 nucleotide sequence: TGCGCCAGCAGTGAGTCCCCGGGAAACAATGGCTACACCTTC. As protein: CASSESPGNNGYTF.

In DNA form, the CDR3 reads TGTGCCAGCAGTCCCACATGGACTAGCGGGAGGTTCAATGAGCAGTTCTTC. It is translated as CASSPTWTSGRFNEQFF. The J gene is TRBJ2-1, the V gene TRBV6-4; TRBD2 matches 14 bases. CDR1 is MRHNA and CDR2 is SNTAGT in the germline V gene. The CDR3 runs to 17 residues. V dropped 5 bases and J dropped 6; count of bases not matched to a gene: 9.

CDR3 nucleotides: TGCGCCAGCAGTCCCGGGACAGGGGGGGAAAAACTGTTTTTT. Its protein product is CASSPGTGGEKLFF. The chain combines TRBV5-1 with TRBJ1-4; TRBD1 agrees at 11 bases. Germline-derived CDR1 and CDR2 are SGHRS and YFSETQ. V dropped 5 bases and J dropped 8; count of bases not matched to a gene: 5. CDR3 size: 14 residues.

This chain links TRBV19 with TRBJ2-7; 7 nucleotides align to TRBD2. The CDR3 is made up of 18 amino acids. V lost 5 bases to trimming and J lost 2 bases; unmatched junction nucleotides: 18. Germline V gene sequence: CDR1 LNHDA, CDR2 SQIVND (reference sequence). CDR3 residues: CASSPDGLLAEDPYEQYF. The CDR3 bases are TGTGCCAGTAGTCCCGACGGTCTCCTAGCGGAAGACCCCTACGAGCAGTACTTC.

The chain has TRBV19 and TRBJ2-1; TRBD1 is a possible D gene (6 bases). CDR3 length: 13 residues. Looked up from germline, CDR1 is LNHDA and CDR2 is SQIVND (reference sequence). The V and J ends lost 4 bases and 8 bases respectively, with 12 bases between them. CDR3 in DNA: TGTGCCAGTAGTACACAGGGTTTGGATGAGCAGTTCTTC. It encodes CASSTQGLDEQFF.